This TCR beta chain was observed in a study of glioma-infiltrating T cells after dendritic cell vaccination. On the study more broadly: Dendritic cells derived from monocytes and pulsed with autologous tumor lysate formed the vaccine. Overall study results and limits: Few patients contributed both blood and tumor specimens.

Regarding time point: after dendritic cell vaccination, including at tumor progression/relapse. Sequencing used immunoSEQ multiplex PCR; TCRdb keeps in-frame clones, though not all of them. The sample lists over 65,000 clones, 85% occurring once. About this clone itself: Its antigen is as yet unknown.

This CDR3 contains 16 residues. The germline V gene encodes CDR1 LNHNV and CDR2 YYDKDF (reference sequence). The ends lost 3 bases at V and 2 bases at J; junction bases unmatched: 2. The receptor comes from a human donor with glioblastoma. The V call is TRBV15, the J call TRBJ2-1; 12 bases align to TRBD1. The source material was blood, sampled after dendritic cell vaccination. The CDR3 DNA follows: TGTGCCACCAGCAGTGGGACAGGGGGCCCCTACAATGAGCAGTTCTTC. Translated: CATSSGTGGPYNEQFF.